The source of this TCR beta chain is a study of identical twins. TCRdb fed the 5' RACE reads into MiXCR, producing one record per CDR3 protein. The table shows around 490,000 distinct CDR3 sequences, with about a fifth occurring only once. Germline loops: CDR1 DFQATT, CDR2 SNEGSKA (reference sequence). This CDR3 has 14 amino acids. V was cut by 7 bases and J by 4 bases, with 16 bases left in between. This clonotype was seen a handful of times. This sample was also put to use in a study of yellow fever vaccine responses in identical twins.

Sequenced: CD4+ T cells sorted from blood. The V call is TRBV20-1, the J call TRBJ2-2; D unclear. The receptor was isolated from a woman in her late teens or twenties in good health. The CDR3 region has the DNA TGCAGTGGGAAAAGAGAAGAAATCACCGGGGAGCTGTTTTTT. Translating it yields CSGKREEITGELFF.